This entry features one TCR beta chain sequence. This entry belongs to a study of T cell responses to AZD1222 COVID-19 vaccine. The length of the CDR3 is 16 residues. Germline CDR1 is SGHDT and CDR2 is YYEEEE. The ends were cut back, 2 bases at V and 5 bases at J, with 19 bases in the middle. TCRdb's table, derived via immunoSEQ multiplex PCR, lists solely in-frame clones and lacks some. The sample contains about 89,000 clones, 90% to 95% of which appear only once. The receptor comes from an adult who received the AZD1222 COVID-19 vaccine. The source was peripheral blood, collected 28 days after the second AZD1222 dose. The chain combines TRBV5-6 with TRBJ1-1; D is unclear. The CDR3 sequence is CASSFRWYIGNTEAFF. For the CDR3, the DNA is TGTGCCAGCAGCTTCAGGTGGTATATAGGAAATACTGAAGCTTTCTTT. The complete variable domain, with remaining parts taken from reference TRBV5-6 and TRBJ1-1, reads DAGVTQSPTHLIKTRGQQVTLRCSPKSGHDTVSWYQQALGQGPQFIFQYYEEEERQRGNFPDRFSGHQFPNYSSELNVNALLLGDSALYLCASSFRWYIGNTEAFFGQGTRLTVV.